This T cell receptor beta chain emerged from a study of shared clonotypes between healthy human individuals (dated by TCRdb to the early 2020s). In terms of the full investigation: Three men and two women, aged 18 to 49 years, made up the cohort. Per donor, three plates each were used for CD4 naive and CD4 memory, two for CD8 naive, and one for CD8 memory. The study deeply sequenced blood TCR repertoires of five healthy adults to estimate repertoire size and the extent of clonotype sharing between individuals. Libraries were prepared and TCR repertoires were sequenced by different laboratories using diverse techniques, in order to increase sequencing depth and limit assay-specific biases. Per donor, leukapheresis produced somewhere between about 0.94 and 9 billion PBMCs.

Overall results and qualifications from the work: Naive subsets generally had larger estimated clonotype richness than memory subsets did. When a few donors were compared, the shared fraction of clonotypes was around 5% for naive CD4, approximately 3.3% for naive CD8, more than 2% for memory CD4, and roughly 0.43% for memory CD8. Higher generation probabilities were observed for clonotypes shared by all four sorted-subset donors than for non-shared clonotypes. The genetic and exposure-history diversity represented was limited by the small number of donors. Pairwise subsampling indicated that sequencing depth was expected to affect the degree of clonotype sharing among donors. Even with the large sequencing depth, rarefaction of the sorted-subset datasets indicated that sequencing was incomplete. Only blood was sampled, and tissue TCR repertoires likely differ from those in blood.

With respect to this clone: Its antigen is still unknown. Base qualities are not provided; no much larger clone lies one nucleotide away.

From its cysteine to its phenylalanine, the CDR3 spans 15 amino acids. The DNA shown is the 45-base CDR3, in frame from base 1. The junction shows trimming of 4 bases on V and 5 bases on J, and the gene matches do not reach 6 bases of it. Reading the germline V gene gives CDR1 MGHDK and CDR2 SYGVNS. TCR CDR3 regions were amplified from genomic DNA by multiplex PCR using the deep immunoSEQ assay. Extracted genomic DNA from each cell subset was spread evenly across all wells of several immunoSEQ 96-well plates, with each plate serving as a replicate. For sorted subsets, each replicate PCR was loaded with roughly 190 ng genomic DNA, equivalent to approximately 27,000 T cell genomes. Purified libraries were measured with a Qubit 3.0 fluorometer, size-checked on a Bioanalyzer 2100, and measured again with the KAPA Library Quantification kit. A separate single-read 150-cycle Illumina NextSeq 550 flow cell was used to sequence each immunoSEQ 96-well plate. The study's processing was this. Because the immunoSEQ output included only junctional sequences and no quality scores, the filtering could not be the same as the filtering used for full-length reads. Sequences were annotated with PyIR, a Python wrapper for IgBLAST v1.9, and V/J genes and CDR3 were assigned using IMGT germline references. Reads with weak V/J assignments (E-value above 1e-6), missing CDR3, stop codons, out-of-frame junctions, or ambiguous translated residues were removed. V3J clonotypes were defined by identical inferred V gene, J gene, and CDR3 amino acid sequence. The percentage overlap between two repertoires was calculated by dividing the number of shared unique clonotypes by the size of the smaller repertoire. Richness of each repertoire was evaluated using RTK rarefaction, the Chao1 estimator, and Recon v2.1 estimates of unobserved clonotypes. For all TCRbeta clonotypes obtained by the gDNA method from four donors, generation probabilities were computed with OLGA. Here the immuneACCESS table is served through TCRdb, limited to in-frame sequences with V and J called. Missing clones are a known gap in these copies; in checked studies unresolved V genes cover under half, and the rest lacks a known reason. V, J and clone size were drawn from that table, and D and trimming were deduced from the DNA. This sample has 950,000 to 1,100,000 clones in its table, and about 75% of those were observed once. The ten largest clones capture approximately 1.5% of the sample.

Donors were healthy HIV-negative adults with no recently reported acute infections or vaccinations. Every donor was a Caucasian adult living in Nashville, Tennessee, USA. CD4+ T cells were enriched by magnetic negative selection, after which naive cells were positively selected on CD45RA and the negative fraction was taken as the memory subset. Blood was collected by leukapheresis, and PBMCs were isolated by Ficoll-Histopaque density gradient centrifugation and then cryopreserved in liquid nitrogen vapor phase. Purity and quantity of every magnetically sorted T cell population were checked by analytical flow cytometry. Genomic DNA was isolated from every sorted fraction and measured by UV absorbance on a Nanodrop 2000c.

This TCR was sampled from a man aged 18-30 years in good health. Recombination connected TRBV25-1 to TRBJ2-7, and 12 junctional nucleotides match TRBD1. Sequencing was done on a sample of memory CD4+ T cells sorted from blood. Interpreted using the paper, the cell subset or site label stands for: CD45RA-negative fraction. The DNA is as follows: TGTGCCAGCAGTGGGGCCGGGACAGGGGGCAACGAGCAGTACTTC. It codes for CASSGAGTGGNEQYF.